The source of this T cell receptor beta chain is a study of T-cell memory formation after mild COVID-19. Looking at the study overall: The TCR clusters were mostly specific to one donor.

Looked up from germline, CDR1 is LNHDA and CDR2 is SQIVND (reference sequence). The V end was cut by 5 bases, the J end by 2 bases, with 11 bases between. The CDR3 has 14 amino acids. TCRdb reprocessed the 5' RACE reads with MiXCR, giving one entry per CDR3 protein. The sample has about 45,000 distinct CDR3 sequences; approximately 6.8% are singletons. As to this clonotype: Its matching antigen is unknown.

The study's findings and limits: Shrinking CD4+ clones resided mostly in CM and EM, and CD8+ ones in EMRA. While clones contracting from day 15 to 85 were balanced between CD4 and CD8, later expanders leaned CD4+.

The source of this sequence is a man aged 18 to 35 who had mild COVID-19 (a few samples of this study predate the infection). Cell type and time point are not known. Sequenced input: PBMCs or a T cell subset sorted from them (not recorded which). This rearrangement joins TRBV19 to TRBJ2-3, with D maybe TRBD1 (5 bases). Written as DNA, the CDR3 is TGTGCCAGTAGTGAAGACAGTTACACAGATACGCAGTATTTT. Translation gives CASSEDSYTDTQYF.